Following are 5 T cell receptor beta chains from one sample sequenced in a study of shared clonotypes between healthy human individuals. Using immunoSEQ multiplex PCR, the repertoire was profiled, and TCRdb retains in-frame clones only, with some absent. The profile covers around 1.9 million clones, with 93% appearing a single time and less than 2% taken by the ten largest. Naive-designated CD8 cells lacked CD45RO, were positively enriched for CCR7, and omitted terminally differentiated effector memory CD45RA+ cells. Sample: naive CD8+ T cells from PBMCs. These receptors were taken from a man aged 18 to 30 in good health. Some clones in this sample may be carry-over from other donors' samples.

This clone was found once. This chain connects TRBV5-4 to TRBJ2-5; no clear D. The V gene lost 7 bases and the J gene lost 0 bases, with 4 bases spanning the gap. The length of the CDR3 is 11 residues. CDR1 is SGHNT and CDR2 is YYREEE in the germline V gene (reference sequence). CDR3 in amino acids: CASEDQETQYF. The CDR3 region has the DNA TGTGCCAGCGAGGACCAAGAGACCCAGTACTTC.

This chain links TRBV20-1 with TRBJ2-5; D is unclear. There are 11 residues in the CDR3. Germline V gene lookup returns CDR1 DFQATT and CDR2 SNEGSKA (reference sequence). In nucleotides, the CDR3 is TGCACGGGTAGGGAACAAGAGACCCAGTACTTC. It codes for CTGREQETQYF.

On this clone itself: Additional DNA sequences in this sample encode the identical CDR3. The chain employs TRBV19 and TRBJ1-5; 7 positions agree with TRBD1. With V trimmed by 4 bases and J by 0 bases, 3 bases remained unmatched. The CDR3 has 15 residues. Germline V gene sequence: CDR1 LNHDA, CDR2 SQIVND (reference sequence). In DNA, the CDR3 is TGTGCCAGTAGTACAGGACAGGTTAGCAATCAGCCCCAGCATTTT. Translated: CASSTGQVSNQPQHF.

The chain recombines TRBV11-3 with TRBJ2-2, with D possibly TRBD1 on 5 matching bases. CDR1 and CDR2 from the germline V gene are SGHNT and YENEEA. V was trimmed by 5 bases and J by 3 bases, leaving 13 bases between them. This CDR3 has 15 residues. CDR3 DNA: TGTGCCAGCAGCGAAGGAGCAGGGTACACCGGGGAGCTGTTTTTT. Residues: CASSEGAGYTGELFF.

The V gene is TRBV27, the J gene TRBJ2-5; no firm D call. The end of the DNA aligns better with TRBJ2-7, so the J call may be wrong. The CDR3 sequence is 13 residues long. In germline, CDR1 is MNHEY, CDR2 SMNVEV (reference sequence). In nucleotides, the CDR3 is TGTGCCAGCAGTTTAACAAAGAACTACGAGCAGTACTTC. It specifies CASSLTKNYEQYF.